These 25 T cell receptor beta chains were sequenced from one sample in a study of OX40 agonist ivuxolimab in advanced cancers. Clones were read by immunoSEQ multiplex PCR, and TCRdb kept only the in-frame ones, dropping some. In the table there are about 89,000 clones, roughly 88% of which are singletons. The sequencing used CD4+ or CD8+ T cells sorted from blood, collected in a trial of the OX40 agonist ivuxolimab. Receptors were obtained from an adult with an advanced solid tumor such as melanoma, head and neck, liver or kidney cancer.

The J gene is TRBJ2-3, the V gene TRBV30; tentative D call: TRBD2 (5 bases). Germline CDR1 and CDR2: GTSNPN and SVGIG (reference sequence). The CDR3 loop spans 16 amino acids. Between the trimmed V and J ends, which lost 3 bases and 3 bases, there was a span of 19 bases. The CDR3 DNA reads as TGTGCCTGGAGAGACCATAGAGCGGAGGTTACAGATACGCAGTATTTT. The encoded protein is CAWRDHRAEVTDTQYF.

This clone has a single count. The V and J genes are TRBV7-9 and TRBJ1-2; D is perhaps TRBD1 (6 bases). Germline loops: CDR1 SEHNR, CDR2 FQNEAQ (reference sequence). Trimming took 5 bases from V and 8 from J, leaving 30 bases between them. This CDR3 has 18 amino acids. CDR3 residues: CASSESRDNQNLVQGYTF. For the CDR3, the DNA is TGTGCCAGCAGCGAGTCCCGGGACAATCAAAACCTGGTCCAAGGCTACACCTTC.

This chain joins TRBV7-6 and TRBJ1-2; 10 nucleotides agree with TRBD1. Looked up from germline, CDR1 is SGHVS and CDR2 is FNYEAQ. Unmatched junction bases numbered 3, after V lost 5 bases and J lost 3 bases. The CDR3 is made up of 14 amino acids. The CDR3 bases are TGTGCCAGCAGCGGACAGGGGGTTGACTATGGCTACACCTTC. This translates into CASSGQGVDYGYTF.

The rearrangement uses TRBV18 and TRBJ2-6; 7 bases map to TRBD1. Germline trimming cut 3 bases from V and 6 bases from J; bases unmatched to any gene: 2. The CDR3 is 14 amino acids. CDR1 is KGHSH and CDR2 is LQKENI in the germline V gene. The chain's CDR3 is CASSPGQSANVLTF. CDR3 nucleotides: TGTGCCAGCTCACCGGGACAGTCGGCCAACGTCCTGACTTTC.

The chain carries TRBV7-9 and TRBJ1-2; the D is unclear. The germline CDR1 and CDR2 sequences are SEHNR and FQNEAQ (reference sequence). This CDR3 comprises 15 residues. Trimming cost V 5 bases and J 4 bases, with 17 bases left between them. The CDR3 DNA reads TGTGCCAGCAGCAGACTCCCGGCAGTCGGCTATGGCTACACCTTC. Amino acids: CASSRLPAVGYGYTF.

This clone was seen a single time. For the CDR3, the DNA is TGTGCCACCGACTCCGGGACAGGGACCTTGGGGTCCCAGCATTTT. Translation: CATDSGTGTLGSQHF. The V and J genes are TRBV6-6 and TRBJ1-5, with TRBD1 matching over 9 bases. V lost 10 bases to trimming and J lost 11 bases; unmatched junction nucleotides: 18. This CDR3 is 15 amino acids long. Germline lookup yields CDR1 MNHNY and CDR2 SVGAGI (reference sequence).

DNA of the CDR3: TGTGCCATCAGTGAGACCGGACAGGGAAATGAAAAACTGTTTTTT. This gives the protein CAISETGQGNEKLFF. The V and J genes are TRBV10-3 and TRBJ1-4; 8 bases match TRBD1. Germline trimming cut 2 bases from V and 5 bases from J; bases unmatched to any gene: 4. This CDR3 region has 15 residues. CDR1 is ENHRY, CDR2 SYGVKD, per germline.

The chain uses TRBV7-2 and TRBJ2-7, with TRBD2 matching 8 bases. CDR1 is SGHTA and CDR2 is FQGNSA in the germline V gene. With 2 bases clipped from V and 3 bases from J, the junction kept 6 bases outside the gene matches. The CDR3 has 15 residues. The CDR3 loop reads CASSLMWTSLYEQYF. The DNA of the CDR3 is TGTGCCAGCAGCTTAATGTGGACTAGCCTCTACGAGCAGTACTTC.

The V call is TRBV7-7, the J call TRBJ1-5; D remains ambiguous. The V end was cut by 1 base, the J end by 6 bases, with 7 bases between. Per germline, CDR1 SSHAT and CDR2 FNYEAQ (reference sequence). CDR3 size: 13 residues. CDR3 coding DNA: TGTGCCAGCAGCTTAGATTTTGGTCAGCCCCAGCATTTT. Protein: CASSLDFGQPQHF.

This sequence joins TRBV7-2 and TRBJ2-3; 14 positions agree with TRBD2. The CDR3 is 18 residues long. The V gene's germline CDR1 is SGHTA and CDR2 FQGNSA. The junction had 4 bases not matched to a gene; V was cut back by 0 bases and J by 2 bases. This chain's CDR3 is CASSLAWTSGGSTDTQYF. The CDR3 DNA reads TGTGCCAGCAGCTTAGCCTGGACTAGCGGGGGGTCCACAGATACGCAGTATTTT.

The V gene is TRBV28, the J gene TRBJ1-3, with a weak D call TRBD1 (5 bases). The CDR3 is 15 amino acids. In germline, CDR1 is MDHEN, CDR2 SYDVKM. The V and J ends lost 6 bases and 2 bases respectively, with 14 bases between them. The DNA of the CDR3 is TGTGCCAGCAGACCCCAGGGCGTGGCTGGAAACACCATATATTTT. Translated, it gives CASRPQGVAGNTIYF.

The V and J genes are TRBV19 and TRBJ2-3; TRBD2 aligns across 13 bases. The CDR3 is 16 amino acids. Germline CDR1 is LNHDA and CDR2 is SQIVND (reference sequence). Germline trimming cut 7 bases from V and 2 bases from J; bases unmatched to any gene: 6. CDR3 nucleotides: TGTGCCAGTACCGTAGGGACTAGCGGGGCCACAGATACGCAGTATTTT. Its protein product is CASTVGTSGATDTQYF.

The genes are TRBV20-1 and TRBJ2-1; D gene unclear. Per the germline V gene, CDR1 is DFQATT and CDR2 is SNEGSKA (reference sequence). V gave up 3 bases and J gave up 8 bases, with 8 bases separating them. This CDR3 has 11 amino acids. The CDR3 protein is CSARLGYEQFF. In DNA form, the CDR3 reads TGCAGTGCTAGGTTGGGATATGAGCAGTTCTTC.

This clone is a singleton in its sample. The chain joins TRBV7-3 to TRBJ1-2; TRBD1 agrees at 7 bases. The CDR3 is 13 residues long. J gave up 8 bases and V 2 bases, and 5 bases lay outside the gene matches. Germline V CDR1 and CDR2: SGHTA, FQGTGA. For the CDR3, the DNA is TGTGCCAGCAGCTTAGGGACAGAAGGAGGCTACACCTTC. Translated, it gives CASSLGTEGGYTF.

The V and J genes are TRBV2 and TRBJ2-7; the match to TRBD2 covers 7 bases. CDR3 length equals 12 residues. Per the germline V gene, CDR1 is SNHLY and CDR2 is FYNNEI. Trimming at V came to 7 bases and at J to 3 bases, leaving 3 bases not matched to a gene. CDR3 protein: CASIGGGYEQYF. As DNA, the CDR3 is TGTGCCAGCATTGGCGGGGGCTACGAGCAGTACTTC.

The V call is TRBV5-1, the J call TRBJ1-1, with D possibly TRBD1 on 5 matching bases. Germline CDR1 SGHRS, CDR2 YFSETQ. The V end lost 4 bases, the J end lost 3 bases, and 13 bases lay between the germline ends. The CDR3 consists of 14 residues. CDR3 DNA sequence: TGCGCCAGCAGCCGAGCCGGGGCGGACACTGAAGCTTTCTTT. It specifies CASSRAGADTEAFF.

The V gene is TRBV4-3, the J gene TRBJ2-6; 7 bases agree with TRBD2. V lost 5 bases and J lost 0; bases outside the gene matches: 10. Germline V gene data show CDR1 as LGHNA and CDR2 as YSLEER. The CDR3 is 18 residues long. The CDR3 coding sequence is TGCGCCAGCAGCGCGGGAGACGGAACCTACTCTGGGGCCAACGTCCTGACTTTC. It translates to CASSAGDGTYSGANVLTF.

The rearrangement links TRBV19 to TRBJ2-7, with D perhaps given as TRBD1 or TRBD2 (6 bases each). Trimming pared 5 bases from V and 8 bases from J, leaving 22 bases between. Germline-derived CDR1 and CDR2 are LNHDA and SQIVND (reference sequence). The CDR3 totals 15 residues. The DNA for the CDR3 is TGTGCCAGTAGTGCTACAGGGTGGGGGGACTTACAGCAGTACTTC. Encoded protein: CASSATGWGDLQQYF.

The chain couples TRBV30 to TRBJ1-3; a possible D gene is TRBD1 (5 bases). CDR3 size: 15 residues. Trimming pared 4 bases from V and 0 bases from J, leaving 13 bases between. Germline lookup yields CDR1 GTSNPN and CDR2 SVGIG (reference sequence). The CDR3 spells CAWNPEGSSGNTIYF. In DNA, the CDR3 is TGTGCCTGGAACCCCGAGGGGAGCTCTGGAAACACCATATATTTT.

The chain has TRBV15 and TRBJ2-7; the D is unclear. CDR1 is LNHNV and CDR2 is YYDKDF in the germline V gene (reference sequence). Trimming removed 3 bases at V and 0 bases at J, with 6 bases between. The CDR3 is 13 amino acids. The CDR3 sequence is CATSSWVSYEQYF. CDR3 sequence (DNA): TGTGCCACCAGCAGTTGGGTCTCCTACGAGCAGTACTTC.

This chain's CDR3 is CASSVGPGGETQYF. CDR3 DNA: TGTGCCAGCAGCGTAGGACCGGGCGGGGAGACCCAGTACTTC. The V gene is TRBV9, the J gene TRBJ2-5, with D possibly TRBD2 on 5 matching bases. Trimming shortened V by 0 bases and J by 5 bases, and 11 bases separated the two germline ends. CDR1 is SGDLS and CDR2 is YYNGEE in the germline V gene. This CDR3 region has 14 residues.

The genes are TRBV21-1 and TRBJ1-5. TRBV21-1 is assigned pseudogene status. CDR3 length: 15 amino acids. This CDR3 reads CASKGTEKSNQPQHF. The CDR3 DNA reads TGTGCCAGCAAAGGGACGGAGAAGAGCAATCAGCCCCAGCATTTT.

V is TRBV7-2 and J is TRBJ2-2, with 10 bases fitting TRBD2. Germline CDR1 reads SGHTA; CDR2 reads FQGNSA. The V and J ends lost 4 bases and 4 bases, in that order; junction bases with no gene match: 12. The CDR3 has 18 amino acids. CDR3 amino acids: CASSSTSGVAIITGELFF. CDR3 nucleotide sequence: TGTGCCAGCAGCTCAACTAGCGGGGTTGCCATAATCACCGGGGAGCTGTTTTTT.

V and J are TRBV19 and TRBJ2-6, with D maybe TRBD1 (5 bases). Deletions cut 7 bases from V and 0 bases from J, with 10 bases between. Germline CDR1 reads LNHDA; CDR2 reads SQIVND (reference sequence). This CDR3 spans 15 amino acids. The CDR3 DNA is TGTGCCAGTAAAGACAGTAGCTCTGGGGCCAACGTCCTGACTTTC. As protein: CASKDSSSGANVLTF. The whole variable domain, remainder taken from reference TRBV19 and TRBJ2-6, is DGGITQSPKYLFRKEGQNVTLSCEQNLNHDAMYWYRQDPGQGLRLIYYSQIVNDFQKGDIAEGYSVSREKKESFPLTVTSAQKNPTAFYLCASKDSSSGANVLTFGAGSRLTVL.

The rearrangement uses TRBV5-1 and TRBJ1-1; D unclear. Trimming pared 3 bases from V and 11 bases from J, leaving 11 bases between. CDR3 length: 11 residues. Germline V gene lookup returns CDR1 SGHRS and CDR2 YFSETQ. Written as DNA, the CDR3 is TGCGCCAGCAGCTACGAGGGTTCGGCTTTCTTT. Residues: CASSYEGSAFF.